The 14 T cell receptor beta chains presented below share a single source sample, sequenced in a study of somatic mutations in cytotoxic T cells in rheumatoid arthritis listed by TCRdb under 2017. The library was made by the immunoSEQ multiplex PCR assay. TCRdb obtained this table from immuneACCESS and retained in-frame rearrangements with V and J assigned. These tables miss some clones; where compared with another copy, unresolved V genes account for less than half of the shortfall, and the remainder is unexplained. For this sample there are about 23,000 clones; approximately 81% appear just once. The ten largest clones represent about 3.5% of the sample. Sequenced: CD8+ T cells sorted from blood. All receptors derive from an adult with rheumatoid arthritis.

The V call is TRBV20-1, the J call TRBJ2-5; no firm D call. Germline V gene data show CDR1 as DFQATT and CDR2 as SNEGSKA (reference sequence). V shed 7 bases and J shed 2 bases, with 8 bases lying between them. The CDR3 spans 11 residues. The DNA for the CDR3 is TGCAGTGTTCAGGCTCAAGAGACCCAGTACTTC. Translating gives CSVQAQETQYF.

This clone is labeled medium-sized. The CDR3 coding sequence is TGTGCCAGCAGTTTGGGCCCACCGATAAGGGAAGCTTTCTTT. This sequence encodes CASSLGPPIREAFF. V gene TRBV28 combines with J gene TRBJ1-1; no clear D gene. CDR3 size: 14 residues. The V gene's germline CDR1 is MDHEN and CDR2 SYDVKM. V was trimmed by 3 bases and J by 8 bases, leaving 16 bases between them.

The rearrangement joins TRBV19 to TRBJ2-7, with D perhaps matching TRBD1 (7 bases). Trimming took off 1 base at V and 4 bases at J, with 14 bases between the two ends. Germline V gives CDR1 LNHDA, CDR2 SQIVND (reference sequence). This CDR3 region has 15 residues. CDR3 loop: CASSIGGGGYYEQYF. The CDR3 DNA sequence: TGTGCCAGTAGTATAGGTGGAGGGGGCTATTACGAGCAGTACTTC.

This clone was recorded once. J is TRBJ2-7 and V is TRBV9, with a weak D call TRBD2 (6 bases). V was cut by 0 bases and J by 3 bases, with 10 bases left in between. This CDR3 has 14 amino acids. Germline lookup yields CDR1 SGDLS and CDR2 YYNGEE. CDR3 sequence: CASSVGRTNYEQYF. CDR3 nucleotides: TGTGCCAGCAGCGTAGGCAGGACTAACTACGAGCAGTACTTC.

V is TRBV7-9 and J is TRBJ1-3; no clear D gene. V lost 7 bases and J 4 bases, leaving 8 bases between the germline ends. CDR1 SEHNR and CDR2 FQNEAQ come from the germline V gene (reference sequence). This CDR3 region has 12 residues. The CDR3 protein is CASKGSGNTIYF. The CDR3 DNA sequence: TGTGCCAGCAAAGGGTCGGGAAACACCATATATTTT.

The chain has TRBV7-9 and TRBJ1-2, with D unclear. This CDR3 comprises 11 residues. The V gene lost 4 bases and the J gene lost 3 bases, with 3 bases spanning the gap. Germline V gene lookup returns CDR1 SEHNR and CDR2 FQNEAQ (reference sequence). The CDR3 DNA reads TGTGCCAGCAGCTCAGACTATGGCTACACCTTC. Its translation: CASSSDYGYTF.

The CDR3 reads CASSTSGGPRNEQFF. Here the CDR3 DNA reads TGTGCCAGTAGTACCAGCGGGGGGCCCCGCAATGAGCAGTTCTTC. The chain has TRBV19 and TRBJ2-1; 9 bases fit TRBD2. The CDR3 totals 15 residues. Looked up from germline, CDR1 is LNHDA and CDR2 is SQIVND (reference sequence). V lost 4 bases to trimming and J lost 6 bases; unmatched junction nucleotides: 7.

CDR3 region: CSVQEPPANYGYTF. The DNA of the CDR3 is TGCAGCGTCCAAGAGCCACCTGCAAACTATGGCTACACCTTC. The chain links TRBV29-1 to TRBJ1-2; D is unclear. V lost 6 bases, J lost 2 bases, and 16 bases lay in between. The CDR3 sequence is 14 residues long. Per the germline V gene, CDR1 is SQVTM and CDR2 is ANQGSEA. The full variable domain, rest sourced from reference TRBV29-1 and TRBJ1-2, is SAVISQKPSRDICQRGTSLTIQCQVDSQVTMMFWYRQQPGQSLTLIATANQGSEATYESGFVIDKFPISRPNLTFSTLTVSNMSPEDSSIYLCSVQEPPANYGYTFGSGTRLTVV.

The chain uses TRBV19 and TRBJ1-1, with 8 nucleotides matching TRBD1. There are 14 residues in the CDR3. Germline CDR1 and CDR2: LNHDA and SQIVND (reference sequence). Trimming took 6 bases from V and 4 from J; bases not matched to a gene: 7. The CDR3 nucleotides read TGTGCCAGTAGGTGGCAGGGGGCAGTCACTGAAGCTTTCTTT. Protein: CASRWQGAVTEAFF.

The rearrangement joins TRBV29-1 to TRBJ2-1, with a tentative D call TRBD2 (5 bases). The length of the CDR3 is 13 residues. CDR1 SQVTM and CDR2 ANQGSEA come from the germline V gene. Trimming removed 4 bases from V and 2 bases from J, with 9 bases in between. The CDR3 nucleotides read TGCAGCGTTGGCGGGTTAGCCTACAATGAGCAGTTCTTC. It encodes CSVGGLAYNEQFF.

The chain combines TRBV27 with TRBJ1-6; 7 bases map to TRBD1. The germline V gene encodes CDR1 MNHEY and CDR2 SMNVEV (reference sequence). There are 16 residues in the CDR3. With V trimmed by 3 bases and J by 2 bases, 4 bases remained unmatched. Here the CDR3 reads CASSFRDSAYNSPLHF. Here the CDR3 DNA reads TGTGCCAGCAGTTTCCGGGACAGTGCCTATAATTCACCCCTCCACTTT.

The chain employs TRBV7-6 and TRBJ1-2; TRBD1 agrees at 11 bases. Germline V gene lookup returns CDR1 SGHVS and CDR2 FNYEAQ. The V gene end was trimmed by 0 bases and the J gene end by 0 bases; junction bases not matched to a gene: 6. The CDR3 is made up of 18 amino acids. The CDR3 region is CASSLAGTGGLANYGYTF. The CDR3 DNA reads TGTGCCAGCAGCTTAGCCGGGACAGGGGGATTGGCTAACTATGGCTACACCTTC.

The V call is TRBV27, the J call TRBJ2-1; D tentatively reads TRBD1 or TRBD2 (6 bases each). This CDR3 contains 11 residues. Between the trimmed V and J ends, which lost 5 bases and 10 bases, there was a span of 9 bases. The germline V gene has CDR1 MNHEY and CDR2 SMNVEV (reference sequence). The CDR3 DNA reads TGTGCCAGCAGTGGAGGGGGGGAGCAGTTCTTC. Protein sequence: CASSGGGEQFF.

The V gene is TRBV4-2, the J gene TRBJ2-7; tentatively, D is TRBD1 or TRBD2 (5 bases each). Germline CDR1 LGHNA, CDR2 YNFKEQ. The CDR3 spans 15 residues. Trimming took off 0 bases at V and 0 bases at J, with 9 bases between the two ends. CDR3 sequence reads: CASSQEGDGSYEQYF. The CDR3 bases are TGTGCCAGCAGCCAAGAAGGGGACGGCTCCTACGAGCAGTACTTC.